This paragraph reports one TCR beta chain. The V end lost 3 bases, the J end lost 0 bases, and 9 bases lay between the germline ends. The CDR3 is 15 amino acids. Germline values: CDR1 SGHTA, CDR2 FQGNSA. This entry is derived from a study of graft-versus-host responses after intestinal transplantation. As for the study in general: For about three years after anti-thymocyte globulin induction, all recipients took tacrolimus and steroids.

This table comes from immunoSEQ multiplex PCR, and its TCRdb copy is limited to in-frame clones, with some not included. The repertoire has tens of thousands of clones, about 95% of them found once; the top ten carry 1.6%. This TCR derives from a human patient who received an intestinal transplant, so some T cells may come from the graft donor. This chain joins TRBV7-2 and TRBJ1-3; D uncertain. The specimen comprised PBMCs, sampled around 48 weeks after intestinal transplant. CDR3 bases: TGTGCCAGCAGCTTTTCGAGTTACTCTGGAAACACCATATATTTT. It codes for CASSFSSYSGNTIYF.